This T cell receptor (beta chain) was sequenced during a study of PD-L1 blockade in urothelial cancer. As for the study in general: Prior chemotherapy ranged from 0 to 3 regimens per patient. The median number of T cells present in blood samples was roughly 130,000.

Study-wide findings and caveats: Durable-benefit patients expanded tumor-associated blood clones more at 3 weeks.

The J segment lost 0 bases and the V segment lost 4 bases, leaving 12 bases of the junction unmatched. The CDR3 spans 18 residues. Produced via immunoSEQ multiplex PCR; TCRdb's table is partial and in-frame only. The table lists over 25,000 clones, about 79% of them singletons. Documented time point: peripheral blood 6 weeks after treatment start. Patients suffered from locally advanced or metastatic urothelial carcinoma. On this clone itself: What it recognizes is unknown.

The chain joins TRBV5-3 to TRBJ1-5, with 8 bases matching TRBD1. TRBV5-3 is flagged as an ORF with uncertain function. This clonotype originated in a man aged 65 to 85 with urothelial cancer. The sample here was PBMCs, taken around atezolizumab (anti-PD-L1) treatment. The CDR3 sequence is CARSPRDRHNYSNQPQHF. Here the CDR3 DNA reads TGTGCCAGAAGCCCGCGGGACAGGCATAATTATAGCAATCAGCCCCAGCATTTT.